This TCR beta chain came from a study of sequential checkpoint blockade in melanoma. Study overall: Each arm's sequence ended with maintenance nivolumab.

The assay was immunoSEQ multiplex PCR, and TCRdb's table has in-frame clones only and misses some. The sample holds tens of thousands of clones, under 70% seen once. The CDR3 is 15 residues long. In germline, CDR1 is MDHEN, CDR2 SYDVKM. Trimming removed 5 bases from V and 7 bases from J, with 18 bases in between. Specified treatment: randomized to nivolumab then ipilimumab (arm A) or the reverse (arm B). Patients had received no earlier DNA-damaging chemotherapy. Here the sequenced sample was CD8+ T cells sorted from blood (inferred from file names), taken from a patient given nivolumab and ipilimumab in sequence. This receptor was taken from a human donor with melanoma. The genes are TRBV28 and TRBJ1-5, with D maybe TRBD1 (6 bases). CDR3 coding DNA: TGTGCCAGCAGTGCCAACAGGGATCCCGGCCAGCCCCAGCATTTT. Its protein is CASSANRDPGQPQHF.